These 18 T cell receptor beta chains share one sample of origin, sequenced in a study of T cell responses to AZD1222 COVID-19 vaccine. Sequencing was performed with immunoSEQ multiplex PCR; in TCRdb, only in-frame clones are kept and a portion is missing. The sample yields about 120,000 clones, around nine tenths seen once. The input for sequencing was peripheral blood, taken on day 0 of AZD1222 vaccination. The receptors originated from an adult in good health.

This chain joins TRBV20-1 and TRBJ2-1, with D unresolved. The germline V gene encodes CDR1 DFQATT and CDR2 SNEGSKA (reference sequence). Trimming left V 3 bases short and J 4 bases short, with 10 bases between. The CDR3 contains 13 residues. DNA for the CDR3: TGCAGTGCTAGTGGTGCAGCTTACAATGAGCAGTTCTTC. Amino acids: CSASGAAYNEQFF.

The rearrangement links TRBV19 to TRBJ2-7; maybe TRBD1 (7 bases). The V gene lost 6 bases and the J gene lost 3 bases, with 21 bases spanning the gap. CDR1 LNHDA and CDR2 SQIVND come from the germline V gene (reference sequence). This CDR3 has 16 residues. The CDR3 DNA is TGTGCCAGTAGGGGGGCCAGGGGGGCCTCGGTCTACGAGCAGTACTTC. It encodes CASRGARGASVYEQYF.

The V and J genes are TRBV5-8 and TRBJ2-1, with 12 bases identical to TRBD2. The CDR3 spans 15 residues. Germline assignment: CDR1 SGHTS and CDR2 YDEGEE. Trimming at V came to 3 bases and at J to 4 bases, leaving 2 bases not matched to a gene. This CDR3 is CASSYGLAGYNEQFF. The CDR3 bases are TGTGCCAGCAGCTACGGACTAGCGGGGTACAATGAGCAGTTCTTC.

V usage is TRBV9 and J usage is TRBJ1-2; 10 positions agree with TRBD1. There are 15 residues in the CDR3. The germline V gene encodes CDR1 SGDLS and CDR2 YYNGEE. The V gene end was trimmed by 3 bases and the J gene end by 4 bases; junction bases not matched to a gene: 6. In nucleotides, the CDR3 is TGTGCCAGCAGCGCCCGGGACAGGGGAAGCTATGGCTACACCTTC. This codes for CASSARDRGSYGYTF.

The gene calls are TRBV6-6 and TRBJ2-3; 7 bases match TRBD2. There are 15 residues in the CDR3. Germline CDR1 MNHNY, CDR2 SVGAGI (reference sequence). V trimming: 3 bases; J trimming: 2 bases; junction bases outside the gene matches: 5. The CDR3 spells CASSYSGGPTDTQYF. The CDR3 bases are TGTGCCAGCAGTTATTCGGGAGGCCCCACAGATACGCAGTATTTT.

CDR3 bases: TGTGCCAGCAGTGAGCATGGAGGGTATGGCTACACCTTC. Translation gives CASSEHGGYGYTF. V gene TRBV2 combines with J gene TRBJ1-2; D gene ambiguous. Trimming took off 3 bases at V and 5 bases at J, with 10 bases between the two ends. CDR3 length equals 13 residues. Looked up from germline, CDR1 is SNHLY and CDR2 is FYNNEI.

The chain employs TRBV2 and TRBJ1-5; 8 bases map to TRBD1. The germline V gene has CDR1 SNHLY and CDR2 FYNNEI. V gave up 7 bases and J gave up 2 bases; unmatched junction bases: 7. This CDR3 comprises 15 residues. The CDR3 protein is CASTPWGQGNQPQHF. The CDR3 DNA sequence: TGTGCCAGCACGCCGTGGGGACAGGGCAATCAGCCCCAGCATTTT.

The CDR3 loop is CAWSVSGQSKRAFF. The CDR3 region has the DNA TGTGCCTGGAGTGTATCGGGACAGTCCAAAAGAGCTTTCTTT. The genes are TRBV30 and TRBJ1-1; TRBD1 agrees at 7 bases. The V and J ends lost 0 bases and 10 bases, in that order; junction bases with no gene match: 11. Germline assignment: CDR1 GTSNPN and CDR2 SVGIG (reference sequence). The length of the CDR3 is 14 residues.

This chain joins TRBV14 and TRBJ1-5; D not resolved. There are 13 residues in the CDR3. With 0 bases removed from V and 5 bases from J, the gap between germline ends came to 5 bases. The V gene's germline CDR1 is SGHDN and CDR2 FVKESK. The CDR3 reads CASSQDRDQPQHF. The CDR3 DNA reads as TGTGCCAGCAGCCAAGATAGGGATCAGCCCCAGCATTTT.

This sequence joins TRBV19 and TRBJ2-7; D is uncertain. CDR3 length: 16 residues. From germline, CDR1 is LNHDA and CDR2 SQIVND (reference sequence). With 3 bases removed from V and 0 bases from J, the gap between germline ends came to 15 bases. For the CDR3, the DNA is TGTGCCAGTAGTATCCGCGGTGCCAGGAGCTCCTACGAGCAGTACTTC. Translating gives CASSIRGARSSYEQYF.

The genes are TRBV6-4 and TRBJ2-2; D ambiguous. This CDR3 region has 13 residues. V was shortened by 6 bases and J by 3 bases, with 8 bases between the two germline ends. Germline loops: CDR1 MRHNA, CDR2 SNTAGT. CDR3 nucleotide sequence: TGTGCCAGCAGGGTTGGCGACACCGGGGAGCTGTTTTTT. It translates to CASRVGDTGELFF.

This CDR3 reads CASSLGGTSTDTQYF. The CDR3 DNA sequence: TGTGCCAGCAGCTTAGGGGGGACAAGCACAGATACGCAGTATTTT. This chain uses TRBV7-2 with TRBJ2-3; weak D call: TRBD1 (6 bases). Per germline, CDR1 SGHTA and CDR2 FQGNSA. This CDR3 has 15 residues. The germline V and J ends were trimmed by 1 base and 0 bases, with 8 bases remaining between them.

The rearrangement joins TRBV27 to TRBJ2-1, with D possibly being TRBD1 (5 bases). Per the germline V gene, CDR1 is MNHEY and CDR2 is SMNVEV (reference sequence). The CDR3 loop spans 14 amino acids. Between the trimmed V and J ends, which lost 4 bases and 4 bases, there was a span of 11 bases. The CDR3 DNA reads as TGTGCCAGCAGTTGGCAGGACAATTACAATGAGCAGTTCTTC. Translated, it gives CASSWQDNYNEQFF.

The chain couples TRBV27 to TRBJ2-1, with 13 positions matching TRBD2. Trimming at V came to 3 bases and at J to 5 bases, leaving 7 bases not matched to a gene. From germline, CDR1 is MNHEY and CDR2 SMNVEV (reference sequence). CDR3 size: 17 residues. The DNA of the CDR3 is TGTGCCAGCAGTTTTGCGACTAGCGGGAGGAGAAACAATGAGCAGTTCTTC. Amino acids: CASSFATSGRRNNEQFF.

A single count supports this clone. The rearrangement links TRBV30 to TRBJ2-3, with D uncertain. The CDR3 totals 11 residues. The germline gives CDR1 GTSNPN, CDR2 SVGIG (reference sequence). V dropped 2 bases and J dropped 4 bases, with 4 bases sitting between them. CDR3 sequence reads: CAWSRSDTQYF. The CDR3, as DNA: TGTGCCTGGAGTCGTTCAGATACGCAGTATTTT.

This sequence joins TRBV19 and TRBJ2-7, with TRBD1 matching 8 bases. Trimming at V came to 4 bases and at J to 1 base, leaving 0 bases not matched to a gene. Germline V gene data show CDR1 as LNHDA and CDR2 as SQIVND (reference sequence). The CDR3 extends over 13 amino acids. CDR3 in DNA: TGTGCCAGTAGTAGGGACAGGTCCTACGAGCAGTACTTC. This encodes CASSRDRSYEQYF.

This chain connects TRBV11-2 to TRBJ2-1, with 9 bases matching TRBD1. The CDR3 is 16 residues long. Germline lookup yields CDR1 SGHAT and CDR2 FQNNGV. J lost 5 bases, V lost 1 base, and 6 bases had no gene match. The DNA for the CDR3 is TGTGCCAGCAGCTTAGCTTGGGGACAGGGTAACAATGAGCAGTTCTTC. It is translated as CASSLAWGQGNNEQFF.

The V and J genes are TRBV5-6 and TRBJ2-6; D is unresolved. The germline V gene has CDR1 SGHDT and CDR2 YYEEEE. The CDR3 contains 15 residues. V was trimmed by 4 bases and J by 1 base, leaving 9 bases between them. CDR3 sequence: CASSPQLSGANVLTF. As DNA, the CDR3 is TGTGCCAGCAGCCCACAGCTATCTGGGGCCAACGTCCTGACTTTC.